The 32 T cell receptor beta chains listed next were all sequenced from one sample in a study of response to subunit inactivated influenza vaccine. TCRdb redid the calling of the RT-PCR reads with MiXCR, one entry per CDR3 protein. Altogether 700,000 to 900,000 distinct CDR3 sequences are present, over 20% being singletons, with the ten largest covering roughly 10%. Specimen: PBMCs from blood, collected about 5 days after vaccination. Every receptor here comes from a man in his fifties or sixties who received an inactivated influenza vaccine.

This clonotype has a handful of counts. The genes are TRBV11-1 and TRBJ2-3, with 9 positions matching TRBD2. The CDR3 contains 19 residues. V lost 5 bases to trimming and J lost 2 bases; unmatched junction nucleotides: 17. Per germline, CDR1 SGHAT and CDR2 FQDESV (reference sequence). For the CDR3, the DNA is TGTGCCAGCAGCCCACGGGGTAGCGGGAGTATAAGTCCCACAGATACGCAGTATTTT. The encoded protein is CASSPRGSGSISPTDTQYF.

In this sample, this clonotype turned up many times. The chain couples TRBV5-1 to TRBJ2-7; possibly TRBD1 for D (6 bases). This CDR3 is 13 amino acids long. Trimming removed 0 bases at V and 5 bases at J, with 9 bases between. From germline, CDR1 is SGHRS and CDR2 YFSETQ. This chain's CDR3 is CASSLAGQHEQYF. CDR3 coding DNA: TGCGCCAGCAGCTTGGCCGGACAGCACGAGCAGTACTTC. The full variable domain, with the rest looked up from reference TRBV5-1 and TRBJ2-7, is KAGVTQTPRYLIKTRGQQVTLSCSPISGHRSVSWYQQTPGQGLQFLFEYFSETQRNKGNFPGRFSGRQFSNSRSEMNVSTLELGDSALYLCASSLAGQHEQYFGPGTRLTVT.

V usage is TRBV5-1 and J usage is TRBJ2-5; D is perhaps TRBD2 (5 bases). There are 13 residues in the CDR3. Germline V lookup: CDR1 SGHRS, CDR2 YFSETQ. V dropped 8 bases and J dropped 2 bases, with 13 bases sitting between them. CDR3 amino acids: CASKLGGQETQYF. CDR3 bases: TGCGCCAGTAAGCTGGGCGGGCAAGAGACCCAGTACTTC.

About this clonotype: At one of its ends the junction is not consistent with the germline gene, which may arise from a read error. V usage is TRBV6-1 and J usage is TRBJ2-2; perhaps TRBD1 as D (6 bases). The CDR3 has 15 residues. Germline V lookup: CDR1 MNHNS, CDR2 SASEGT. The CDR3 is CASRKDSLNTGKLFF. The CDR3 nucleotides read TGTGCCAGCAGAAAGGACAGCTTGAACACCGGGAAGCTGTTTTTT.

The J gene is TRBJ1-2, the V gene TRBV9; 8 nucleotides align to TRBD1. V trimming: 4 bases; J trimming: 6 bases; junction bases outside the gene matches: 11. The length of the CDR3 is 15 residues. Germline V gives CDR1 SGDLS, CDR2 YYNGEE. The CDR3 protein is CASSLGQANIDGYTF. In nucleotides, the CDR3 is TGTGCCAGCAGCCTGGGACAGGCGAACATAGATGGCTACACCTTC.

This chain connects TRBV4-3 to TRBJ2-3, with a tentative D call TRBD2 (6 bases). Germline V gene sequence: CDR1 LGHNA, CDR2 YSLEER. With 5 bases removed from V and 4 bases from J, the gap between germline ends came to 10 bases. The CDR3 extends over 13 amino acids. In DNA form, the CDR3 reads TGCGCCAGCAGCGACCGACTAGCAGATACGCAGTATTTT. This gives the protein CASSDRLADTQYF.

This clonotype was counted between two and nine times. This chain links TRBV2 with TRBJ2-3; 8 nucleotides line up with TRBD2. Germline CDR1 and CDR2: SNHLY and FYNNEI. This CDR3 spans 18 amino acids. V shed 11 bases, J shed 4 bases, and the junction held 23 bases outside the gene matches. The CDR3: CALSLVSPLAGWADTQYF. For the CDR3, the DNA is TGTGCCCTCAGTTTGGTGTCCCCCTTAGCGGGATGGGCAGATACGCAGTATTTT.

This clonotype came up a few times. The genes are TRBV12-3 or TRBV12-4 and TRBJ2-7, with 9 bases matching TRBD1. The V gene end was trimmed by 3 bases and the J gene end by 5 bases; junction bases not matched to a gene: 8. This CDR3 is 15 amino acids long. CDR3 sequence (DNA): TGTGCCAGCAGTTTTGCCCGGGACAGGGTCGACGAGCAGTACTTC. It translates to CASSFARDRVDEQYF.

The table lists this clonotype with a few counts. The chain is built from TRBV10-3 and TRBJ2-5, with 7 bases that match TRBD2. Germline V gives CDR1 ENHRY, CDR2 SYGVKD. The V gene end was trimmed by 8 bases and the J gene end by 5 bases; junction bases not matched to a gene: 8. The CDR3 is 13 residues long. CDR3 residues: CAIGGRGDETQYF. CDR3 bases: TGTGCCATCGGGGGACGGGGGGATGAGACCCAGTACTTC.

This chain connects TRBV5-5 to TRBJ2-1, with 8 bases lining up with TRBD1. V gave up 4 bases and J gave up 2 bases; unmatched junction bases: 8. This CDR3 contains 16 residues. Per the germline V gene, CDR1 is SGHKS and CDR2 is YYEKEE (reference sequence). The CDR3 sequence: CASSARQGNTYNEQFF. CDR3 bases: TGTGCCAGCAGCGCCCGACAGGGGAATACCTACAATGAGCAGTTCTTC.

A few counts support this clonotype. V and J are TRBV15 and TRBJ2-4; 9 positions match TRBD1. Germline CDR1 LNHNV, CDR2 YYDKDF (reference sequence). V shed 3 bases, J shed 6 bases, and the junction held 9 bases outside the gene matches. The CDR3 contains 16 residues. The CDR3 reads CATSSRYGTGLNIQYF. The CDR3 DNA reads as TGTGCCACCAGCAGCCGCTATGGGACAGGGCTAAACATTCAGTACTTC.

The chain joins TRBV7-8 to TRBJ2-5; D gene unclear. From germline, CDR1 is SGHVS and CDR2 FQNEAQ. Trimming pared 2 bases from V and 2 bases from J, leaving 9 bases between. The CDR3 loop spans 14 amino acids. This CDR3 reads CASSLIQKQETQYF. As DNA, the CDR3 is TGTGCCAGCAGCTTAATTCAGAAGCAAGAGACCCAGTACTTC.

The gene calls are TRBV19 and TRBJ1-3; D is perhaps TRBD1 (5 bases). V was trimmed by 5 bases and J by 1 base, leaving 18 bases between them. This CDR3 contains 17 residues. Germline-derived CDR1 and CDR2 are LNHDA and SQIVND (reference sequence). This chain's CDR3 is CASSPGGGLLSGNTIYF. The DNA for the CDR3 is TGTGCCAGTAGTCCCGGGGGAGGGCTACTGTCTGGAAACACCATATATTTT.

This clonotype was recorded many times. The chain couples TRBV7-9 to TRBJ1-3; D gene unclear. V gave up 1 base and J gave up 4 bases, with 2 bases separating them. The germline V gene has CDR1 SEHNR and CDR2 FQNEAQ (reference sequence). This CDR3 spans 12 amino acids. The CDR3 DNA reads TGTGCCAGCAGCTTAGACGGAAACACCATATATTTT. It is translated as CASSLDGNTIYF.

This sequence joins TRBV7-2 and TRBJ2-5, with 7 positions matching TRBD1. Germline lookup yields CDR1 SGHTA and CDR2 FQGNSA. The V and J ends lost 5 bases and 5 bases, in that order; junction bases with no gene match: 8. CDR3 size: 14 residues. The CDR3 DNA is TGTGCCAGCAGCCCATACAGGGGTAGGGAGACCCAGTACTTC. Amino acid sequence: CASSPYRGRETQYF. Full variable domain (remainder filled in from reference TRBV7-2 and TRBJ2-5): GAGVSQSPSNKVTEKGKDVELRCDPISGHTALYWYRQSLGQGLEFLIYFQGNSAPDKSGLPSDRFSAERTGGSVSTLTIQRTQQEDSAVYLCASSPYRGRETQYFGPGTRLLVL.

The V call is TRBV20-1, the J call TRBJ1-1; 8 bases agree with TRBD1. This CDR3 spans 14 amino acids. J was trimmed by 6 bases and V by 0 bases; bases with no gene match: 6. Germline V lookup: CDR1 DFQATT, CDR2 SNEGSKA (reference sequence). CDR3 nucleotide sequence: TGCAGTGCTAGAGAACAGGGGGGTTACTCTGAAGCTTTCTTT. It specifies CSAREQGGYSEAFF.

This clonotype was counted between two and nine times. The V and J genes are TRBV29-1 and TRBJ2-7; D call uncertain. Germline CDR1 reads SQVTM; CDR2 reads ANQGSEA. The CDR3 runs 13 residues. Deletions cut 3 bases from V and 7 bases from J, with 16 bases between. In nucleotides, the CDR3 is TGCAGCGTTGAGTCCGCACAGAAGGGTGAGCAGTACTTC. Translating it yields CSVESAQKGEQYF.

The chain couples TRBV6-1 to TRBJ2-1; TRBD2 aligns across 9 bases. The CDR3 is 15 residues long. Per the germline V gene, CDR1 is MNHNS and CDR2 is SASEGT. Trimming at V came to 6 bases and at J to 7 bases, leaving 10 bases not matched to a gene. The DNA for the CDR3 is TGTGCCAGCAGCACCCATAGCGGGGGACCAAATGAGCAGTTCTTC. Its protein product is CASSTHSGGPNEQFF.

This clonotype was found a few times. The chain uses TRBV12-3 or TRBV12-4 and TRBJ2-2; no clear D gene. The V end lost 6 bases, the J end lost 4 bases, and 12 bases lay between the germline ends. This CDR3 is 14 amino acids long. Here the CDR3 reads CASSFLETTGELFF. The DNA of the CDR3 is TGTGCCAGCAGCTTTTTGGAGACCACCGGGGAGCTGTTTTTT.

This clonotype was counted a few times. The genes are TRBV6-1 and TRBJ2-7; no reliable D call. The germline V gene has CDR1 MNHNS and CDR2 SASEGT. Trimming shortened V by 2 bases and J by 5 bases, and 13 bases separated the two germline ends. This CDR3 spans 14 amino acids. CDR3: CASSELGRGDEQYF. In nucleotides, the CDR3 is TGTGCCAGCAGTGAATTAGGACGAGGCGACGAGCAGTACTTC.

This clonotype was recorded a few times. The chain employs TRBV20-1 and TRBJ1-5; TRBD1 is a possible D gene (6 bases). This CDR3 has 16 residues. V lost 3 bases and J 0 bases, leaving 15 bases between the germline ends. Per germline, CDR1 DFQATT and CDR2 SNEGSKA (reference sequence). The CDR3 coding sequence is TGCAGTGCTAGTCGGGGGGCTCTGGCTAGCAATCAGCCCCAGCATTTT. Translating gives CSASRGALASNQPQHF.

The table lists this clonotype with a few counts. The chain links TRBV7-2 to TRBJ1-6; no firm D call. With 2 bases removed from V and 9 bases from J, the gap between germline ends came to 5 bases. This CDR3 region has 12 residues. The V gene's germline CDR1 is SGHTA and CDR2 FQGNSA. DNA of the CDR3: TGTGCCAGCAGCTTACGGTCTTCACCCCTCCACTTT. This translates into CASSLRSSPLHF.

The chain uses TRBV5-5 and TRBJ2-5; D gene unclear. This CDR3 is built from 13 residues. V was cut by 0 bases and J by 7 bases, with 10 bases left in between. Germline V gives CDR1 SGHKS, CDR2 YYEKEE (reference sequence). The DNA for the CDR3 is TGTGCCAGCAGCTTGGACGAGTTTGTGACCCAGTACTTC. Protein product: CASSLDEFVTQYF.

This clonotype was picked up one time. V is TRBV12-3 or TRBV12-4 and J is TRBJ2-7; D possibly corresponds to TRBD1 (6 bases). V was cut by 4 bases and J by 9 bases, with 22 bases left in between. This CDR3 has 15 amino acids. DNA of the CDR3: TGTGCCAGCAGTTCCCGGGACAAGGGCCTCCTTGGGCAGTACTTC. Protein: CASSSRDKGLLGQYF.

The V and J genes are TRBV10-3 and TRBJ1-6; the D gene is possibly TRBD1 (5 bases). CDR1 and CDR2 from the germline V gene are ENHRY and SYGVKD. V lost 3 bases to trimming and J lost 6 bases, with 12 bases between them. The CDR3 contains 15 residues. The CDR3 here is CAISDKGTGNSPLHF. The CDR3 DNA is TGTGCCATCAGTGACAAGGGGACGGGTAATTCACCCCTCCACTTT.

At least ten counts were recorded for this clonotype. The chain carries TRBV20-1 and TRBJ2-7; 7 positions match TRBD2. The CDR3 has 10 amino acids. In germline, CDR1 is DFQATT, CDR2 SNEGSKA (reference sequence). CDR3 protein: CSAGVREQYF. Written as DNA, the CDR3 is TGCAGCGCGGGAGTTAGGGAGCAGTACTTC.

The CDR3 is CASSSTPRTDHGLFF. In DNA, the CDR3 is TGTGCCAGCAGTTCAACGCCTCGGACAGATCACGGTCTGTTTTTT. The rearrangement uses TRBV28 and TRBJ2-2, with D possibly TRBD1 on 6 matching bases. Germline V CDR1 and CDR2: MDHEN, SYDVKM. V lost 4 bases and J lost 14, with 23 bases in between. CDR3 size: 15 residues.

The CDR3 DNA reads TGTGCCATCAGTGCAATCTATGGGACAGGGGAGGTACCCGGGGAGCTGTTTTTT. It is translated as CAISAIYGTGEVPGELFF. The gene calls are TRBV10-3 and TRBJ2-2; TRBD1 aligns across 10 bases. V shed 4 bases, J shed 6 bases, and the junction held 14 bases outside the gene matches. Germline-derived CDR1 and CDR2 are ENHRY and SYGVKD. This CDR3 has 18 residues.

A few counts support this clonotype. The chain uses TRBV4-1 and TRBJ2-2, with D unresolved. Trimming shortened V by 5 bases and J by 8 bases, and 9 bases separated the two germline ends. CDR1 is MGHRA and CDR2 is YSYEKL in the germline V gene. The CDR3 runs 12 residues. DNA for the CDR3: TGCGCCAGCAGCAAAATCGGGGGGGAGCTGTTTTTT. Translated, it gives CASSKIGGELFF.

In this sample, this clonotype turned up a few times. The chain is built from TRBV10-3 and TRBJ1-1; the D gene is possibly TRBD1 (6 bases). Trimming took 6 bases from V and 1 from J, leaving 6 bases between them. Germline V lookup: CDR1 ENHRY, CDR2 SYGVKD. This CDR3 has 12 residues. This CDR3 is CAIRGGNTEAFF. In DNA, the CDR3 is TGTGCCATCAGAGGGGGGAACACTGAAGCTTTCTTT.

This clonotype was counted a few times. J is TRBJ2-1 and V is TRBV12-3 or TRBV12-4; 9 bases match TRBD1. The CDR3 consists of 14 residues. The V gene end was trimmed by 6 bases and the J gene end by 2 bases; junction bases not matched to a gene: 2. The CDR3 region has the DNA TGTGCCAGCAGGGGGACAGGGACCTACAATGAGCAGTTCTTC. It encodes CASRGTGTYNEQFF.

As DNA, the CDR3 is TGTGCCAGCACGATGGGCTCTGGGGCCAACGTCCTGACTTTC. Its protein is CASTMGSGANVLTF. The genes are TRBV28 and TRBJ2-6, with D unresolved. With 7 bases removed from V and 0 bases from J, the gap between germline ends came to 7 bases. This CDR3 is built from 14 residues. Germline V gene lookup returns CDR1 MDHEN and CDR2 SYDVKM.